Following are 15 T cell receptor beta chains from one sample sequenced in a study of technical replicates of blood from several donors. Using immunoSEQ multiplex PCR, the repertoire was profiled, and TCRdb retains in-frame clones only, with some absent. Counted here are around 80,000 clones, approximately 89% occurring once; the ten biggest clones make up less than 0.5%. Sequencing input: T cells isolated from PBMCs. The origin of the receptors is a human donor in good health.

V usage is TRBV6-6 and J usage is TRBJ1-5; no clear D gene. CDR1 is MNHNY, CDR2 SVGAGI, per germline (reference sequence). The CDR3 consists of 14 residues. V shed 2 bases and J shed 5 bases, with 10 bases lying between them. The CDR3 sequence is CASSYGPGDQPQHF. The CDR3 DNA is TGTGCCAGCAGTTACGGCCCCGGAGATCAGCCCCAGCATTTT.

In its sample, this clone was seen once. The chain recombines TRBV11-3 with TRBJ1-1, with unresolved D. Between the trimmed V and J ends, which lost 0 bases and 2 bases, there was a span of 16 bases. CDR3 length: 17 residues. From germline, CDR1 is SGHNT and CDR2 YENEEA. The CDR3 bases are TGTGCCAGCAGCTTAGATTTGGTACGGGGAGAAAACACTGAAGCTTTCTTT. Translating gives CASSLDLVRGENTEAFF.

The chain carries TRBV5-1 and TRBJ2-7, with 10 bases that match TRBD1. With V trimmed by 4 bases and J by 2 bases, 3 bases remained unmatched. The germline V gene has CDR1 SGHRS and CDR2 YFSETQ. The CDR3 extends over 14 amino acids. The CDR3 nucleotides are TGCGCCAGCAGCCGGACAGGGGGACCCTACGAGCAGTACTTC. As protein: CASSRTGGPYEQYF.

The V call is TRBV19, the J call TRBJ1-5; possibly TRBD1 for D (5 bases). Per the germline V gene, CDR1 is LNHDA and CDR2 is SQIVND (reference sequence). With 3 bases removed from V and 9 bases from J, the gap between germline ends came to 18 bases. The CDR3 extends over 15 amino acids. CDR3 sequence (DNA): TGTGCCAGTAGTATGGGTGACAGAGCTTTGTGGCCCCAGCATTTT. Translation gives CASSMGDRALWPQHF.

The rearrangement uses TRBV6-5 and TRBJ2-1; 8 bases map to TRBD2. V shed 0 bases, J shed 7 bases, and the junction held 8 bases outside the gene matches. Germline V gene data show CDR1 as MNHEY and CDR2 as SVGAGI. This CDR3 is 16 amino acids long. The CDR3 sequence: CASSYSTSLAGNEQFF. CDR3 coding DNA: TGTGCCAGCAGTTACTCGACGAGCTTAGCGGGAAATGAGCAGTTCTTC.

A single count supports this clone. The rearrangement joins TRBV14 to TRBJ2-1, with D hard to call. Germline loops: CDR1 SGHDN, CDR2 FVKESK. This CDR3 is 16 amino acids long. Trimming removed 1 base at V and 0 bases at J, with 10 bases between. CDR3 DNA: TGTGCCAGCAGCCAAGGGTTTGATAGCTCCTACAATGAGCAGTTCTTC. It codes for CASSQGFDSSYNEQFF.

The rearrangement uses TRBV5-5 and TRBJ1-1, with D uncertain. Between the trimmed V and J ends, which lost 2 bases and 5 bases, there was a span of 10 bases. The CDR3 runs 13 residues. Germline lookup yields CDR1 SGHKS and CDR2 YYEKEE (reference sequence). CDR3 protein: CASSFGAGTEAFF. The CDR3 nucleotides are TGTGCCAGCAGCTTTGGAGCCGGGACTGAAGCTTTCTTT.

This clone was detected only a few times. The gene calls are TRBV29-1 and TRBJ1-1; no clear D gene. Trimming cost V 5 bases and J 0 bases, with 13 bases left between them. The CDR3 totals 14 residues. Germline V gene sequence: CDR1 SQVTM, CDR2 ANQGSEA. CDR3 DNA: TGCAGCGTTTCGACGGAGAACATGAACACTGAAGCTTTCTTT. It codes for CSVSTENMNTEAFF. Full variable domain (missing parts from reference TRBV29-1 and TRBJ1-1): SAVISQKPSRDICQRGTSLTIQCQVDSQVTMMFWYRQQPGQSLTLIATANQGSEATYESGFVIDKFPISRPNLTFSTLTVSNMSPEDSSIYLCSVSTENMNTEAFFGQGTRLTVV.

This chain joins TRBV5-1 and TRBJ2-1; 12 bases map to TRBD2. Trimming at V came to 7 bases and at J to 6 bases, leaving 2 bases not matched to a gene. The CDR3 loop spans 13 amino acids. Germline-derived CDR1 and CDR2 are SGHRS and YFSETQ. The CDR3, as DNA: TGCGCCAGCGGGGGACTAGCGGGCAATGAGCAGTTCTTC. Its protein is CASGGLAGNEQFF.

The V call is TRBV18, the J call TRBJ1-5; weak D call: TRBD1 (6 bases). The CDR3 extends over 16 amino acids. Germline CDR1 and CDR2: KGHSH and LQKENI. V was shortened by 3 bases and J by 4 bases, with 16 bases between the two germline ends. The CDR3 region is CASSPTQDSRNQPQHF. In DNA form, the CDR3 reads TGTGCCAGCTCACCCACCCAGGACAGTAGAAATCAGCCCCAGCATTTT.

This chain connects TRBV18 to TRBJ2-3; 7 bases line up with TRBD2. J lost 4 bases, V lost 2 bases, and 6 bases had no gene match. The CDR3 sequence is 15 residues long. Germline V lookup: CDR1 KGHSH, CDR2 LQKENI. The CDR3 DNA reads as TGTGCCAGCTCACCAGGGACGGGAGGAGCAGATACGCAGTATTTT. It encodes CASSPGTGGADTQYF.

This rearrangement joins TRBV2 to TRBJ2-3, with D perhaps TRBD2 (5 bases). V was shortened by 7 bases and J by 2 bases, with 10 bases between the two germline ends. This CDR3 comprises 13 residues. Germline CDR1 SNHLY, CDR2 FYNNEI. The DNA of the CDR3 is TGTGCCAGCATAGCGCCTAACACAGATACGCAGTATTTT. Translated, it gives CASIAPNTDTQYF.

The sample holds one count of this clone. The V call is TRBV4-2, the J call TRBJ2-1; D not resolved. V lost 1 base and J lost 2, with 6 bases in between. CDR1 is LGHNA, CDR2 YNFKEQ, per germline. CDR3 length equals 14 residues. The CDR3 coding sequence is TGTGCCAGCAGCCAAGGCCCAGCCTACAATGAGCAGTTCTTC. Translating gives CASSQGPAYNEQFF.

This sequence joins TRBV5-1 and TRBJ1-1; no reliable D call. Between the trimmed V and J ends, which lost 4 bases and 0 bases, there was a span of 7 bases. This CDR3 is 13 amino acids long. The V gene's germline CDR1 is SGHRS and CDR2 YFSETQ. This CDR3 reads CASSQALNTEAFF. Written as DNA, the CDR3 is TGCGCCAGCAGCCAGGCCTTGAACACTGAAGCTTTCTTT.

The CDR3 region is CASSQRAGGPTEQYF. The DNA for the CDR3 is TGCGCCAGCAGCCAAAGGGCGGGAGGGCCCACCGAGCAGTACTTC. The genes are TRBV4-1 and TRBJ2-7; TRBD2 matches at 9 bases. The CDR3 contains 15 residues. The ends lost 2 bases at V and 6 bases at J; junction bases unmatched: 8. The germline gives CDR1 MGHRA, CDR2 YSYEKL.